This TCR beta chain stems from a study of cytotoxic CD8 clonotypes in ibrutinib-treated CLL. Clones were read by immunoSEQ multiplex PCR, and TCRdb kept only the in-frame ones, dropping some. The data show around 91,000 clones, with about 86% seen just once and approximately 5.4% held by the top ten. Germline V gene lookup returns CDR1 MNHEY and CDR2 SVGAGI. Trimming shortened V by 1 base and J by 6 bases, and 9 bases separated the two germline ends. This CDR3 is built from 13 residues. Sequencing was performed on PBMCs, taken before ibrutinib treatment. The chain carries TRBV6-5 and TRBJ1-2, with D possibly TRBD1 on 6 matching bases. The source of this sequence is a human donor with chronic lymphocytic leukemia. CDR3 sequence reads: CASSYYRDHGYTF. CDR3 DNA: TGTGCCAGCAGTTACTACAGGGATCATGGCTACACCTTC.